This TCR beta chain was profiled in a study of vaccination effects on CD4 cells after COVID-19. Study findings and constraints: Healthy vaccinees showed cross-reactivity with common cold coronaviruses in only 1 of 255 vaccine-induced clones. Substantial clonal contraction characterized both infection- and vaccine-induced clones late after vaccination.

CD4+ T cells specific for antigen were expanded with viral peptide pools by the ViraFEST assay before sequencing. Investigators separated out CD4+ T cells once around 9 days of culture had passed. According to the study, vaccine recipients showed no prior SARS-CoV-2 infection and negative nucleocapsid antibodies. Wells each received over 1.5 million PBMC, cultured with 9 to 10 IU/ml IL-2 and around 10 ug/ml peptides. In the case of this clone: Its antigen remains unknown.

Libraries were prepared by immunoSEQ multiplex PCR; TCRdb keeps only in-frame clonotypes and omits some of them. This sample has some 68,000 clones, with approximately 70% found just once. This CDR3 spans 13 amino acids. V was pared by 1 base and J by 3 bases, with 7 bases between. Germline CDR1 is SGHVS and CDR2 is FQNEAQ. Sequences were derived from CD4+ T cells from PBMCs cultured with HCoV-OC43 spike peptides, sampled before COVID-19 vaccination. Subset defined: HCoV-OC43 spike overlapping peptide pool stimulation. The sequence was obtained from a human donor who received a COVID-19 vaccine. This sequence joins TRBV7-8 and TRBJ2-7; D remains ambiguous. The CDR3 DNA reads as TGTGCCAGCAGCTTAGACAGCTTCTACGAGCAGTACGTC. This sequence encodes CASSLDSFYEQYV.